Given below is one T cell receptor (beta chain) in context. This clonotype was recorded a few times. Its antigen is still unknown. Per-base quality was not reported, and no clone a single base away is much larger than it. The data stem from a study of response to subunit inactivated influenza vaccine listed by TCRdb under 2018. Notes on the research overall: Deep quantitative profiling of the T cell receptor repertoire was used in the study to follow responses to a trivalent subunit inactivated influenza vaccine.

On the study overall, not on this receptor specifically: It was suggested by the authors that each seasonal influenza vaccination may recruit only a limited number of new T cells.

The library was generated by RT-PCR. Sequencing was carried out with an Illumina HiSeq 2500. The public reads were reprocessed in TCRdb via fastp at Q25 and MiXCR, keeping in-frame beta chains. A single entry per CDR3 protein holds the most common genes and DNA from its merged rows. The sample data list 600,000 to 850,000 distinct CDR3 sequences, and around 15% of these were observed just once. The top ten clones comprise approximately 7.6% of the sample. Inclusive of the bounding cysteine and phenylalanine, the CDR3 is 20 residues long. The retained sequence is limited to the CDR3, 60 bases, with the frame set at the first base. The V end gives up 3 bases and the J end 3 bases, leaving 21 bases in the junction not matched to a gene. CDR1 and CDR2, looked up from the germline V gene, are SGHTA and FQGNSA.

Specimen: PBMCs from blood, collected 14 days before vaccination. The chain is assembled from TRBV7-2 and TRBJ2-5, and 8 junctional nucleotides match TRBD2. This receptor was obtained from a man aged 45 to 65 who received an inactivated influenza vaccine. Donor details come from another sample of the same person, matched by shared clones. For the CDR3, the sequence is CASSFAIPRGGRGSKETQYF. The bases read TGTGCCAGCAGCTTCGCAATACCTCGCGGGGGGCGGGGGTCTAAAGAGACCCAGTACTTC. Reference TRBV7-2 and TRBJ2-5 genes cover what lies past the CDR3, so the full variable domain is GAGVSQSPSNKVTEKGKDVELRCDPISGHTALYWYRQSLGQGLEFLIYFQGNSAPDKSGLPSDRFSAERTGGSVSTLTIQRTQQEDSAVYLCASSFAIPRGGRGSKETQYFGPGTRLLVL.